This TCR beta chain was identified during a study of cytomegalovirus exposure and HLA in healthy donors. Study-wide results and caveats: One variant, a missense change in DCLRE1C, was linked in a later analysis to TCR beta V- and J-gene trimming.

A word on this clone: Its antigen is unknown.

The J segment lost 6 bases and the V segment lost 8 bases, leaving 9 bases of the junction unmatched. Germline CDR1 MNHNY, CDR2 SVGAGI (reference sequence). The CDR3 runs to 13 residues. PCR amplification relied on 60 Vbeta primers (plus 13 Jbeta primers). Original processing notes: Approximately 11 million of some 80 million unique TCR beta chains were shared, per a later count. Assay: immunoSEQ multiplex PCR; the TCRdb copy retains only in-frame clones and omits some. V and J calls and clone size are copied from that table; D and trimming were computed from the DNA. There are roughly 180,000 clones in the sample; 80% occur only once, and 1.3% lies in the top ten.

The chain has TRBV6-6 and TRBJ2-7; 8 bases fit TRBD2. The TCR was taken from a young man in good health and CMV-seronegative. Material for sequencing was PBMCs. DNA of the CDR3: TGTGCCAGCGGAGAAAGACTAGCGAGCGAGCAGTACTTC. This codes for CASGERLASEQYF.